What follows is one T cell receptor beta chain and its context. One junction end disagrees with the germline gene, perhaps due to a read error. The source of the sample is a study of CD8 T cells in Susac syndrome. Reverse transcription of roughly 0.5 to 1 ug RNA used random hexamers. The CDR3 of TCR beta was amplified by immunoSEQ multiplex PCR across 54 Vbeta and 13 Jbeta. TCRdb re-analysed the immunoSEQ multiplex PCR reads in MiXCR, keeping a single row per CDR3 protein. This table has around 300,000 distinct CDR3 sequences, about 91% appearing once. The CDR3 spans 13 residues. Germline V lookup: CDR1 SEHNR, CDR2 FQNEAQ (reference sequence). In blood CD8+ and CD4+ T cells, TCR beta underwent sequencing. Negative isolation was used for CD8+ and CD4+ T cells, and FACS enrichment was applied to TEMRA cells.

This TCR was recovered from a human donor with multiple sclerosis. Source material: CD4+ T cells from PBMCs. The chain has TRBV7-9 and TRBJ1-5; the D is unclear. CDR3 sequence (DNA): TGTGCCAGCAGCAGAGAGGGCAACCAGCCCCAGCATTTT. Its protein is CASSREGNQPQHF.